The 4 T cell receptor beta chains presented below share a single source sample, sequenced in a study of shared clonotypes between healthy human individuals. The protocol was immunoSEQ multiplex PCR, while the TCRdb copy is restricted to in-frame clones and leaves out a portion. In the table there are approximately 720,000 clones, 92% of which are singletons. Naive CD8 isolation took CD45RO-negative cells positively selected for CCR7 and excluded terminally differentiated effector memory CD45RA+ cells. Sequenced input: naive CD8+ T cells sorted from blood. These receptors were obtained from a man aged 25 to 45 in good health.

Concerning this clone itself: The identical CDR3 is also encoded by other nucleotide sequences in the sample. The V and J genes are TRBV20-1 and TRBJ2-3; 7 bases are shared with TRBD1. V lost 6 bases, J lost 3 bases, and 0 bases stayed unmatched. The CDR3 runs to 11 residues. Per germline, CDR1 DFQATT and CDR2 SNEGSKA (reference sequence). CDR3 amino acids: CSARGTDTQYF. For the CDR3, the DNA is TGCAGTGCCAGGGGGACAGATACGCAGTATTTT.

The chain links TRBV27 to TRBJ2-1; 7 bases align to TRBD2. Germline-derived CDR1 and CDR2 are MNHEY and SMNVEV (reference sequence). The V segment lost 9 bases and the J segment 3 bases; nucleotides outside the gene matches: 11. There are 15 residues in the CDR3. The CDR3 nucleotides are TGTGCCAGTAAAGGATCGGGCGGGAGCTACAATGAGCAGTTCTTC. Translation: CASKGSGGSYNEQFF.

The gene calls are TRBV11-1 and TRBJ2-7; weak D call: TRBD2 (5 bases). From germline, CDR1 is SGHAT and CDR2 FQDESV (reference sequence). V lost 4 bases to trimming and J lost 4 bases, with 14 bases between them. This CDR3 is built from 14 residues. The DNA for the CDR3 is TGTGCCAGCAGCTGGACGGGGAGTAGGTACGAGCAGTACTTC. Translation: CASSWTGSRYEQYF.

This sequence joins TRBV9 and TRBJ2-1, with 7 positions matching TRBD2. Germline V gives CDR1 SGDLS, CDR2 YYNGEE. The CDR3 runs to 16 residues. The J segment lost 4 bases and the V segment lost 4 bases, leaving 11 bases of the junction unmatched. Written as DNA, the CDR3 is TGTGCCAGCAGCCGAGGGACTACCGGGATTTACAATGAGCAGTTCTTC. Translating gives CASSRGTTGIYNEQFF.